These 30 T cell receptor beta chains share one sample of origin, sequenced in a study of blood T cell repertoires in COVID-19 (dated by TCRdb to the early 2020s). Receptor amplification or capture employed the immunoSEQ multiplex PCR assay. Sourced from immuneACCESS, this table was stored by TCRdb with only in-frame sequences that have V and J called. A share of the clones is absent; for the studies checked, an unresolved V gene accounts for under half, and the remainder has no known explanation. The sample table records around 150,000 clones; about 88% of these occur just once. The ten largest clones capture more than 0.75% of the sample. Input material: peripheral blood. The source of these receptors is a man aged 18 to 29 with acute or convalescent COVID-19.

The CDR3: CASRQGNTGELFF. The CDR3 DNA follows: TGCGCCAGCAGACAGGGTAACACCGGGGAGCTGTTTTTT. V gene TRBV10-1 combines with J gene TRBJ2-2; the D gene is possibly TRBD1 (6 bases). Trimming took off 6 bases at V and 2 bases at J, with 7 bases between the two ends. Germline V gene sequence: CDR1 WNHNN, CDR2 SYGVQD (reference sequence). CDR3 length: 13 amino acids.

The rearrangement links TRBV4-1 to TRBJ2-7, with TRBD1 matching over 7 bases. V trimming: 9 bases; J trimming: 2 bases; junction bases outside the gene matches: 10. The CDR3 spans 14 residues. From germline, CDR1 is MGHRA and CDR2 YSYEKL. CDR3 protein: CASTPGTAAYEQYF. CDR3 nucleotides: TGCGCCAGTACGCCCGGGACAGCTGCCTACGAGCAGTACTTC.

This chain connects TRBV7-9 to TRBJ2-7, with a possible D match to TRBD2 (5 bases). The germline V gene encodes CDR1 SEHNR and CDR2 FQNEAQ (reference sequence). This CDR3 has 15 residues. V was cut by 5 bases and J by 6 bases, with 20 bases left in between. For the CDR3, the DNA is TGTGCCAGCAGCGTACCTGGCGTGGAGGCCTCCGAGCAGTACTTC. Translating gives CASSVPGVEASEQYF.

The chain is built from TRBV11-2 and TRBJ2-3; the match to TRBD2 covers 11 bases. CDR1 is SGHAT, CDR2 FQNNGV, per germline. The CDR3 runs 18 residues. V trimming: 1 base; J trimming: 0 bases; junction bases outside the gene matches: 6. The CDR3 here is CASSLGLAGGSSTDTQYF. The CDR3 DNA reads as TGTGCCAGCAGCTTAGGGCTAGCGGGGGGCTCTAGCACAGATACGCAGTATTTT.

The chain links TRBV29-1 to TRBJ2-1; TRBD1 aligns across 9 bases. The junction had 6 bases not matched to a gene; V was cut back by 7 bases and J by 8 bases. The CDR3 length is 12 residues. Germline V CDR1 and CDR2: SQVTM, ANQGSEA. CDR3 amino acids: CSDGTGWDEQFF. The CDR3 DNA follows: TGCAGCGACGGGACAGGGTGGGATGAGCAGTTCTTC.

This clone has only a few counts. V gene TRBV28 combines with J gene TRBJ1-6, with 7 bases aligning to TRBD1. CDR1 and CDR2 (germline): MDHEN, SYDVKM. The CDR3 is 22 amino acids. With V trimmed by 2 bases and J by 0 bases, 19 bases remained unmatched. The DNA for the CDR3 is TGTGCCAGCAGTTTAAACCCGCGACAGGGAAGGGGAGTAGGCTCCTATAATTCACCCCTCCACTTT. Translation gives CASSLNPRQGRGVGSYNSPLHF.

The genes are TRBV12-3 or TRBV12-4 and TRBJ2-1; D not resolved. V lost 6 bases and J lost 8, with 8 bases in between. This CDR3 has 11 amino acids. The CDR3 protein is CASRLSYEQFF. The CDR3 DNA follows: TGTGCCAGCAGGCTTAGTTATGAGCAGTTCTTC.

This rearrangement joins TRBV2 to TRBJ1-4, with TRBD1 matching over 7 bases. In germline, CDR1 is SNHLY, CDR2 FYNNEI. V dropped 6 bases and J dropped 4; count of bases not matched to a gene: 8. The CDR3 consists of 15 residues. The CDR3 DNA follows: TGTGCCAGCAGCTTGGGGCAGGGGGGTAATGAAAAACTGTTTTTT. It specifies CASSLGQGGNEKLFF.

The rearrangement links TRBV2 to TRBJ1-2, with 10 bases identical to TRBD1. V was pared by 6 bases and J by 4 bases, with 11 bases of the junction left unmatched. The CDR3 is made up of 16 amino acids. CDR1 is SNHLY, CDR2 FYNNEI, per germline. The CDR3: CASRDRGRELIYGYTF. The CDR3 nucleotides read TGTGCCAGCAGGGACAGGGGGAGGGAGCTTATCTATGGCTACACCTTC.

This chain uses TRBV5-1 with TRBJ2-7; TRBD2 matches 8 bases. The CDR3 spans 13 residues. Trimming removed 2 bases from V and 2 bases from J; junction bases left unmatched: 0. CDR1 is SGHRS, CDR2 YFSETQ, per germline. Written as DNA, the CDR3 is TGCGCCAGCAGCTTCGGGGGGGCCTACGAGCAGTACTTC. Translated: CASSFGGAYEQYF.

The chain couples TRBV19 to TRBJ1-4; 7 bases fit TRBD1. This CDR3 spans 14 amino acids. Germline assignment: CDR1 LNHDA and CDR2 SQIVND (reference sequence). The trim removed 2 bases at V and 6 bases at J, leaving 3 bases unmatched. Here the CDR3 reads CASSIQGGDEKLFF. The CDR3 region has the DNA TGTGCCAGTAGTATACAGGGGGGTGATGAAAAACTGTTTTTT.

The chain employs TRBV6-4 and TRBJ1-6, with 11 bases that match TRBD1. This CDR3 contains 14 residues. CDR1 is MRHNA, CDR2 SNTAGT, per germline. Trimming cost V 2 bases and J 9 bases; bases outside gene matches: 0. CDR3 bases: TGTGCCAGCAGTGACGGGACAGGGGGTTCACCCCTCCACTTT. Its protein product is CASSDGTGGSPLHF.

V gene TRBV30 combines with J gene TRBJ2-7, with D maybe TRBD1 (6 bases). With 0 bases removed from V and 1 base from J, the gap between germline ends came to 13 bases. Germline CDR1 reads GTSNPN; CDR2 reads SVGIG (reference sequence). The CDR3 consists of 15 residues. CDR3 residues: CAWSVAGAFSYEQYF. In DNA form, the CDR3 reads TGTGCCTGGAGTGTAGCAGGGGCGTTTTCCTACGAGCAGTACTTC.

The chain links TRBV6-6 to TRBJ1-4, with a weak D call TRBD1 (5 bases). The CDR3 spans 14 residues. Germline-derived CDR1 and CDR2 are MNHNY and SVGAGI (reference sequence). V was trimmed by 5 bases and J by 4 bases, leaving 11 bases between them. Here the CDR3 DNA reads TGTGCCAGCAGTCTCGGGACTTATAATGAAAAACTGTTTTTT. It encodes CASSLGTYNEKLFF.

CDR3 sequence reads: CASILGDSSYNEQFF. The CDR3 bases are TGTGCCAGCATCCTGGGGGACAGCTCCTACAATGAGCAGTTCTTC. This chain uses TRBV25-1 with TRBJ2-1; 7 nucleotides align to TRBD1. Germline loops: CDR1 MGHDK, CDR2 SYGVNS. The J segment lost 0 bases and the V segment lost 7 bases, leaving 6 bases of the junction unmatched. The CDR3 length is 15 residues.

The rearrangement uses TRBV5-4 and TRBJ2-1; weak D call: TRBD2 (6 bases). Germline values: CDR1 SGHNT, CDR2 YYREEE (reference sequence). The CDR3 length is 14 residues. Trimming stripped 2 bases from V and 5 bases from J, with 11 bases between. CDR3 sequence reads: CASSFGTANNEQFF. CDR3 bases: TGTGCCAGCAGCTTCGGGACTGCTAACAATGAGCAGTTCTTC. Full variable domain (missing parts from reference TRBV5-4 and TRBJ2-1): ETGVTQSPTHLIKTRGQQVTLRCSSQSGHNTVSWYQQALGQGPQFIFQYYREEENGRGNFPPRFSGLQFPNYSSELNVNALELDDSALYLCASSFGTANNEQFFGPGTRLTVL.

This clone turned up a few times. J is TRBJ2-1 and V is TRBV7-9; 9 bases match TRBD2. Germline V gives CDR1 SEHNR, CDR2 FQNEAQ (reference sequence). The length of the CDR3 is 15 residues. V shed 8 bases, J shed 5 bases, and the junction held 10 bases outside the gene matches. This chain's CDR3 is CASGASGVKDNEQFF. The CDR3 nucleotides read TGTGCCAGCGGGGCTAGCGGGGTGAAAGACAATGAGCAGTTCTTC.

The rearrangement uses TRBV2 and TRBJ2-1, with TRBD1 matching 12 bases. V gave up 8 bases and J gave up 6 bases; unmatched junction bases: 5. The CDR3 totals 14 residues. From germline, CDR1 is SNHLY and CDR2 FYNNEI. The CDR3 coding sequence is TGTGCCAGCGTATGGGACAGGGGGCTCAATGAGCAGTTCTTC. Encoded protein: CASVWDRGLNEQFF.

J is TRBJ2-5 and V is TRBV9, with TRBD1 identical over 9 bases. The CDR3 runs 14 residues. The trim removed 3 bases at V and 6 bases at J, leaving 6 bases unmatched. Germline V lookup: CDR1 SGDLS, CDR2 YYNGEE. The CDR3 coding sequence is TGTGCCAGCAGCGCGCGACAGGGGGAAAAGACCCAGTACTTC. As protein: CASSARQGEKTQYF. Together with reference TRBV9 and TRBJ2-5, the CDR3 gives the full variable domain: DSGVTQTPKHLITATGQRVTLRCSPRSGDLSVYWYQQSLDQGLQFLIQYYNGEERAKGNILERFSAQQFPDLHSELNLSSLELGDSALYFCASSARQGEKTQYFGPGTRLLVL.

The chain joins TRBV9 to TRBJ2-1, with 7 bases that match TRBD2. Germline assignment: CDR1 SGDLS and CDR2 YYNGEE. This CDR3 has 14 residues. The trim removed 4 bases at V and 4 bases at J, leaving 5 bases unmatched. The CDR3 region is CASSPGGSYNEQFF. The CDR3 bases are TGTGCCAGCAGCCCCGGGGGGTCTTACAATGAGCAGTTCTTC.

The chain combines TRBV5-6 with TRBJ2-1, with D hard to call. Trimming cost V 6 bases and J 4 bases, with 23 bases left between them. There are 17 residues in the CDR3. In germline, CDR1 is SGHDT, CDR2 YYEEEE. The CDR3 reads CASIPRWSSQEYNEQFF. The CDR3 nucleotides are TGTGCCAGCATCCCTAGATGGAGTTCCCAAGAATACAATGAGCAGTTCTTC.

The chain uses TRBV5-1 and TRBJ1-1, with TRBD1 matching 7 bases. Germline loops: CDR1 SGHRS, CDR2 YFSETQ. The CDR3 consists of 14 residues. V was clipped by 6 bases and J by 0 bases; unmatched bases: 5. The CDR3: CASTGTVMNTEAFF. The CDR3 DNA sequence: TGCGCCAGCACCGGGACAGTCATGAACACTGAAGCTTTCTTT.

The rearrangement links TRBV7-9 to TRBJ2-1, with D perhaps TRBD2 (5 bases). This CDR3 spans 16 amino acids. Germline V lookup: CDR1 SEHNR, CDR2 FQNEAQ (reference sequence). Trimming removed 5 bases from V and 0 bases from J, with 14 bases in between. The CDR3 coding sequence is TGTGCCAGCAGCACCGGACTTCGGCTCTCCTACAATGAGCAGTTCTTC. This translates into CASSTGLRLSYNEQFF.

The CDR3 region is CATSIRDSGTEAFF. The CDR3, as DNA: TGTGCCACCAGCATCCGGGACAGCGGCACTGAAGCTTTCTTT. The rearrangement uses TRBV15 and TRBJ1-1, with 7 bases that match TRBD1. CDR3 length equals 14 residues. With V trimmed by 4 bases and J by 4 bases, 6 bases remained unmatched. Per the germline V gene, CDR1 is LNHNV and CDR2 is YYDKDF (reference sequence).

This clone was counted a single time. CDR3 in DNA: TGTGCCAGCAGCTCCCGACTAGCGGGGGACCAAGAGACCCAGTACTTC. This codes for CASSSRLAGDQETQYF. The rearrangement joins TRBV11-2 to TRBJ2-5; 12 bases match TRBD2. Germline CDR1 SGHAT, CDR2 FQNNGV. The V gene end was trimmed by 4 bases and the J gene end by 0 bases; junction bases not matched to a gene: 3. This CDR3 has 16 amino acids. Full variable domain (outside the CDR3, taken from reference TRBV11-2 and TRBJ2-5): EAGVAQSPRYKIIEKRQSVAFWCNPISGHATLYWYQQILGQGPKLLIQFQNNGVVDDSQLPKDRFSAERLKGVDSTLKIQPAKLEDSAVYLCASSSRLAGDQETQYFGPGTRLLVL.

The chain couples TRBV3-1 (or the pseudogene TRBV3-2) to TRBJ2-1, with TRBD1 matching over 8 bases. Germline lookup yields CDR1 LGHDT and CDR2 YNNKEL (reference sequence). The CDR3 length is 15 residues. V lost 2 bases and J lost 7; bases outside the gene matches: 7. The CDR3 region is CASSQIITGGNEQFF. As DNA, the CDR3 is TGTGCCAGCAGCCAAATAATAACAGGGGGAAATGAGCAGTTCTTC.

About this clone itself: One junction end disagrees with the germline gene, perhaps due to a read error. The rearrangement joins TRBV7-9 to TRBJ1-2; 7 nucleotides align to TRBD1. Germline V gives CDR1 SEHNR, CDR2 FQNEAQ (reference sequence). The CDR3 sequence is 18 residues long. CDR3 in DNA: TGTGCCAGCACCTTACGGTTGGGGGACAGCGCTAATAACTATGGCTACACCTTC. It codes for CASTLRLGDSANNYGYTF.

The rearrangement joins TRBV30 to TRBJ1-1; D not certain. With 1 base removed from V and 1 base from J, the gap between germline ends came to 10 bases. There are 14 residues in the CDR3. Germline-derived CDR1 and CDR2 are GTSNPN and SVGIG (reference sequence). The DNA of the CDR3 is TGTGCCTGGAGTGGGGCTACACAGAACACTGAAGCTTTCTTT. Translation gives CAWSGATQNTEAFF.

The chain carries TRBV6-6 and TRBJ2-5; 11 bases are shared with TRBD1. V shed 4 bases, J shed 5 bases, and the junction held 6 bases outside the gene matches. Per the germline V gene, CDR1 is MNHNY and CDR2 is SVGAGI (reference sequence). The CDR3 covers 15 residues. The CDR3, as DNA: TGTGCCAGCAGTTCGGGACAGGGGGGTCATGAGACCCAGTACTTC. Its translation: CASSSGQGGHETQYF.

This clone was observed once. V is TRBV30 and J is TRBJ1-3; 8 bases fit TRBD1. The trim removed 3 bases at V and 0 bases at J, leaving 7 bases unmatched. Per germline, CDR1 GTSNPN and CDR2 SVGIG (reference sequence). CDR3 length: 16 residues. The CDR3 DNA reads as TGTGCCTGGAGAACAGGGGGTTTAAGCTCTGGAAACACCATATATTTT. It specifies CAWRTGGLSSGNTIYF.